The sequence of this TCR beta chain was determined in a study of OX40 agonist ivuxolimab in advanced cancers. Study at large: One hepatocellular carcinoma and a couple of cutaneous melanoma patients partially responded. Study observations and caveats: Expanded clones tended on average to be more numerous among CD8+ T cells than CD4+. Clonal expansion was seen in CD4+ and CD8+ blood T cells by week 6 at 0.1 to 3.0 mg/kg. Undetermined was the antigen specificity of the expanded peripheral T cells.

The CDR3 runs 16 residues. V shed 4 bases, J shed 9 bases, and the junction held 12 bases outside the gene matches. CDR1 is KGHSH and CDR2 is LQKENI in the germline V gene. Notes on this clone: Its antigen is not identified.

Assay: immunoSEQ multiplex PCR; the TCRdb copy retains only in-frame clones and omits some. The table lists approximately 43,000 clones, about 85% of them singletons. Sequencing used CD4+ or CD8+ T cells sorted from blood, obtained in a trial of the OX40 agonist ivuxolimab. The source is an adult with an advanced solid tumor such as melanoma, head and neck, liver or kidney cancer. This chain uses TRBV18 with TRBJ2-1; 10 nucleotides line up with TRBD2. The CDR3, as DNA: TGTGCCAGCTCACAGACTAGCGGGTCACGCCGGGGTGAGCAGTTCTTC. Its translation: CASSQTSGSRRGEQFF.